This T cell receptor (beta chain) was identified during a study of cytomegalovirus exposure and HLA in healthy donors. Trimming stripped 6 bases from V and 0 bases from J, with 15 bases between. Germline CDR1 is MNHEY and CDR2 is SMNVEV (reference sequence). The CDR3 extends over 15 amino acids. Study-level results: The classifier reportedly diagnosed cytomegalovirus status with high specificity and sensitivity. The TCR clusters that emerged in the first cohort tended, a later analysis found, to co-occur in the 95 to 150 validation repertoires. Three of the chains that were CMV-associated were confirmed in vitro to be specific for CMV antigens. The authors listed 164 TCR beta chains as cytomegalovirus-associated.

About this clone: The antigen remains undetermined.

Sequencing used immunoSEQ multiplex PCR; TCRdb keeps in-frame clones, though not all of them. The sample includes roughly 120,000 clones, approximately 94% of them seen just once. Sequenced input: PBMCs. The rearrangement joins TRBV27 to TRBJ2-7; a possible D gene is TRBD1 (5 bases). The clonotype comes from a woman under 30 in good health and CMV-seronegative. The CDR3 spells CASSPTVINSYEQYF. In DNA form, the CDR3 reads TGTGCCAGCAGCCCGACAGTTATCAACTCCTACGAGCAGTACTTC.